Below, 26 T cell receptor beta chains from the same sample are listed, as sequenced in a study of patients and donors after allogeneic stem cell transplantation. TCRdb recomputed calls from the RT-PCR reads with MiXCR, one row per CDR3 protein. The sample has some 150,000 distinct CDR3 sequences, approximately 35% seen once. Source material: blood, either unsorted or a sorted T cell fraction (not recorded which). The receptors originated from a human donor who was either an allogeneic HSCT recipient or a stem cell or donor lymphocyte infusion donor (not recorded which). It is not recorded whose cells these are; they may come from a transplant donor.

The rearrangement links TRBV7-9 to TRBJ1-1; unclear D gene. V lost 5 bases and J 4 bases, leaving 23 bases between the germline ends. CDR3 length: 17 residues. Germline CDR1 reads SEHNR; CDR2 reads FQNEAQ (reference sequence). CDR3 region: CASSADRRSNMITEAFF. The CDR3 coding sequence is TGTGCCAGCAGCGCCGACCGAAGATCGAACATGATCACTGAAGCTTTCTTT.

The chain joins TRBV28 to TRBJ2-7; D ambiguous. This CDR3 is 13 amino acids long. Germline loops: CDR1 MDHEN, CDR2 SYDVKM. Trimming removed 4 bases from V and 5 bases from J, with 12 bases in between. The CDR3 DNA sequence: TGTGCCAGCAGTTCCGTCGGGCGAAACGAGCAGTACGTC. Its protein product is CASSSVGRNEQYV.

The gene calls are TRBV12-3 or TRBV12-4 and TRBJ2-5; the match to TRBD1 covers 8 bases. The CDR3 totals 15 residues. V lost 7 bases, J lost 3 bases, and 10 bases stayed unmatched. The CDR3 sequence: CASILEDRVKETQYF. The CDR3 coding sequence is TGTGCCAGCATCCTCGAGGACAGGGTAAAAGAGACCCAGTACTTC.

V is TRBV7-2 and J is TRBJ2-3, with D maybe TRBD2 (5 bases). This CDR3 spans 15 amino acids. With 4 bases removed from V and 2 bases from J, the gap between germline ends came to 13 bases. CDR1 is SGHTA, CDR2 FQGNSA, per germline. As DNA, the CDR3 is TGTGCCAGCAGCTCCGGACGGACTTACACAGATACGCAGTATTTT. The encoded protein is CASSSGRTYTDTQYF.

V gene TRBV24-1 combines with J gene TRBJ2-3; 7 nucleotides agree with TRBD1. V shed 3 bases, J shed 1 base, and the junction held 3 bases outside the gene matches. CDR1 is KGHDR, CDR2 SFDVKD, per germline. CDR3 length equals 15 residues. The chain's CDR3 is CATSDRQGGTDTQYF. CDR3 sequence (DNA): TGTGCCACCAGTGATCGACAGGGAGGCACAGATACGCAGTATTTT.

The chain combines TRBV12-3 or TRBV12-4 with TRBJ1-2, with D possibly being TRBD1 (6 bases). This CDR3 spans 13 amino acids. The V end was cut by 7 bases, the J end by 2 bases, with 11 bases between. CDR3 region: CASTGGQNYGYTF. CDR3 DNA: TGTGCCAGCACTGGAGGACAGAACTATGGCTACACCTTC.

This clonotype came up a few times. The rearrangement joins TRBV20-1 to TRBJ1-2; 7 bases are a match to TRBD1. The CDR3 runs 12 residues. The germline V gene has CDR1 DFQATT and CDR2 SNEGSKA (reference sequence). This CDR3 is CSAAGQNYGYTF. CDR3 nucleotides: TGCAGCGCCGCGGGACAGAACTATGGCTACACCTTC.

The chain has TRBV27 and TRBJ1-5, with D uncertain. Trimming removed 5 bases at V and 0 bases at J, with 14 bases between. Germline assignment: CDR1 MNHEY and CDR2 SMNVEV (reference sequence). CDR3 length: 16 residues. The CDR3 nucleotides are TGTGCCAGCAGTCCGAAGATTGCTTATAGCAATCAGCCCCAGCATTTT. Translated: CASSPKIAYSNQPQHF.

The chain has TRBV12-3 or TRBV12-4 and TRBJ1-5, with D perhaps matching TRBD1 (5 bases). Trimming took off 5 bases at V and 6 bases at J, with 14 bases between the two ends. CDR3 length equals 14 residues. CDR3 sequence: CASSPRGVRQPQHF. Written as DNA, the CDR3 is TGTGCCAGCAGTCCCCGGGGGGTACGTCAGCCCCAGCATTTT.

The chain links TRBV12-3 or TRBV12-4 to TRBJ1-1; D unresolved. The V and J ends lost 4 bases and 0 bases respectively, with 6 bases between them. CDR3 size: 13 residues. The CDR3 bases are TGTGCCAGCAGTTCCCCCGTGAACACTGAAGCTTTCTTT. Translating gives CASSSPVNTEAFF.

A few counts support this clonotype. The chain combines TRBV28 with TRBJ1-6; no reliable D call. CDR3 length: 16 amino acids. Germline CDR1 MDHEN, CDR2 SYDVKM. V was trimmed by 4 bases and J by 7 bases, leaving 17 bases between them. The CDR3 loop is CASSSSRLSGNSPLHF. CDR3 sequence (DNA): TGTGCCAGCAGTTCCTCTCGTCTCTCCGGGAATTCACCCCTCCACTTT. The variable domain in full, with the rest retrieved from reference TRBV28 and TRBJ1-6, is DVKVTQSSRYLVKRTGEKVFLECVQDMDHENMFWYRQDPGLGLRLIYFSYDVKMKEKGDIPEGYSVSREKKERFSLILESASTNQTSMYLCASSSSRLSGNSPLHFGNGTRLTVT.

Only a few counts were recorded for this clonotype. The chain employs TRBV3-1 and TRBJ1-4; perhaps TRBD1 as D (6 bases). This CDR3 has 15 amino acids. With 0 bases removed from V and 7 bases from J, the gap between germline ends came to 12 bases. Germline assignment: CDR1 LGHDT and CDR2 YNNKEL (reference sequence). The CDR3 bases are TGTGCCAGCAGCCAAGATGCAGGGGTGGGTGAAAAACTGTTTTTT. It specifies CASSQDAGVGEKLFF.

There are a few counts of this clonotype. The CDR3 sequence: CASSLLRGRGRPEAFF. CDR3 DNA: TGTGCCAGCAGCTTATTACGGGGCAGGGGGAGACCGGAAGCTTTCTTT. The rearrangement joins TRBV7-6 to TRBJ1-1; 7 positions match TRBD1. Germline V CDR1 and CDR2: SGHVS, FNYEAQ. This CDR3 comprises 16 residues. J gave up 8 bases and V 2 bases, and 14 bases lay outside the gene matches.

This clonotype was seen a handful of times. The chain employs TRBV5-1 and TRBJ1-6; a weak D match, TRBD1 (5 bases). Trimming removed 3 bases from V and 9 bases from J, with 19 bases in between. Germline V gives CDR1 SGHRS, CDR2 YFSETQ. This CDR3 comprises 16 residues. The CDR3 coding sequence is TGCGCCAGCAGCTGGATGCAGGGAGCGGATGGTTCACCCCTCCACTTT. Translating gives CASSWMQGADGSPLHF. Looking up the rest from reference TRBV5-1 and TRBJ1-6 gives the full variable domain: KAGVTQTPRYLIKTRGQQVTLSCSPISGHRSVSWYQQTPGQGLQFLFEYFSETQRNKGNFPGRFSGRQFSNSRSEMNVSTLELGDSALYLCASSWMQGADGSPLHFGNGTRLTVT.

This clonotype has just a few counts. An end of the junction does not agree with germline; a read error may underlie this. V and J are TRBV20-1 and TRBJ1-6; D is perhaps TRBD1 (6 bases). Germline V lookup: CDR1 DFQATT, CDR2 SNEGSKA (reference sequence). The CDR3 is 17 amino acids. This CDR3 is CSAREGHRFSDNSPLHF. In DNA, the CDR3 is TGCAGTGCTAGAGAGGGACATCGGTTCTCCGATAATTCACCCCTCCACTTT.

The rearrangement uses TRBV12-3 or TRBV12-4 and TRBJ2-7; D uncertain. V lost 3 bases and J lost 3, with 9 bases in between. The CDR3 consists of 13 residues. The CDR3 reads CASSFRWGYEQYV. The CDR3 nucleotides read TGTGCCAGCAGTTTTCGGTGGGGCTACGAGCAGTACGTC.

V is TRBV7-9 and J is TRBJ1-1, with 7 bases matching TRBD1. V dropped 6 bases and J dropped 5; count of bases not matched to a gene: 12. Germline CDR1 reads SEHNR; CDR2 reads FQNEAQ (reference sequence). The length of the CDR3 is 15 residues. DNA for the CDR3: TGTGCCAGCAGTTCCTTCGGGCAGGGGGTTACTGAAGCTTTCTTT. It translates to CASSSFGQGVTEAFF.

V usage is TRBV12-3 or TRBV12-4 and J usage is TRBJ1-1; D remains ambiguous. V lost 3 bases and J 6 bases, leaving 8 bases between the germline ends. The CDR3 sequence is 12 residues long. DNA of the CDR3: TGTGCCAGCAGTTTGGGCGGTGCTGAAGCTTTCTTT. Translating gives CASSLGGAEAFF.

The chain is built from TRBV7-9 and TRBJ1-2; 8 bases match TRBD1. V was pared by 5 bases and J by 6 bases, with 5 bases of the junction left unmatched. Germline V gene sequence: CDR1 SEHNR, CDR2 FQNEAQ (reference sequence). This CDR3 is 13 amino acids long. The CDR3 DNA follows: TGTGCCAGCAGCCGGACAGGGATTCATGGCTACACCTTC. Encoded protein: CASSRTGIHGYTF.

J is TRBJ2-7 and V is TRBV6-6; TRBD1 aligns across 8 bases. CDR1 is MNHNY, CDR2 SVGAGI, per germline (reference sequence). The CDR3 covers 11 residues. V lost 8 bases, J lost 5 bases, and 2 bases stayed unmatched. The CDR3 bases are TGTGCCAGCCAGGACAGGGACGAGCAGTACGTC. It is translated as CASQDRDEQYV.

This clonotype was detected many times. This chain links TRBV20-1 with TRBJ1-6; D unclear. CDR3 length: 14 residues. V shed 1 base and J shed 7 bases, with 11 bases lying between them. Germline values: CDR1 DFQATT, CDR2 SNEGSKA (reference sequence). CDR3 amino acids: CSARVRIFNSPLHF. The CDR3, as DNA: TGCAGTGCTAGAGTAAGGATTTTCAATTCACCCCTCCACTTT.

This clonotype was observed a single time. The chain's CDR3 is CASSERQGLYEQYF. CDR3 bases: TGTGCCAGCAGTGAGAGACAGGGGCTATACGAGCAGTACTTC. The chain couples TRBV6-4 to TRBJ2-7, with TRBD1 identical over 8 bases. V gave up 3 bases and J gave up 4 bases; unmatched junction bases: 5. The CDR3 sequence is 14 residues long. From germline, CDR1 is MRHNA and CDR2 SNTAGT.

The V call is TRBV14, the J call TRBJ2-2; D gene unclear. Germline V gene sequence: CDR1 SGHDN, CDR2 FVKESK. Trimming took 0 bases from V and 0 from J, leaving 5 bases between them. The CDR3 length is 15 residues. The CDR3 bases are TGTGCCAGCAGCCAAGACTACGCGAACACCGGGGAGCTGTTTTTT. Amino acid sequence: CASSQDYANTGELFF.

V gene TRBV6-5 combines with J gene TRBJ2-3, with D possibly being TRBD2 (6 bases). With 4 bases removed from V and 0 bases from J, the gap between germline ends came to 14 bases. CDR1 is MNHEY and CDR2 is SVGAGI in the germline V gene. This CDR3 has 16 amino acids. CDR3 coding DNA: TGTGCCAGCAGTTGGACATTTCGGGGGAGCACAGATACGCAGTATTTT. Translation: CASSWTFRGSTDTQYF.

This clonotype was recorded a few times. This rearrangement joins TRBV7-3 to TRBJ1-1; D not certain. Trimming left V 0 bases short and J 0 bases short, with 8 bases between. CDR3 length: 15 residues. Germline V gene lookup returns CDR1 SGHTA and CDR2 FQGTGA. Written as DNA, the CDR3 is TGTGCCAGCAGCTTAACGGGTCAGGTGAACACTGAAGCTTTCTTT. Translating gives CASSLTGQVNTEAFF.

The table lists this clonotype with a few counts. The gene calls are TRBV24-1 and TRBJ1-1; D not resolved. V was trimmed by 6 bases and J by 1 base, leaving 8 bases between them. In germline, CDR1 is KGHDR, CDR2 SFDVKD. The CDR3 extends over 13 amino acids. The CDR3 nucleotides read TGTGCCACCAGTTACGGTCCGAACACTGAAGCTTTCTTT. This sequence encodes CATSYGPNTEAFF.